Listed below are T cell receptor beta chains from one sample, sequenced in a study of CD8 T cells in ankylosing spondylitis. TCRdb re-called the 5' RACE reads with MiXCR, one entry per CDR3 protein. This table holds roughly 440,000 distinct CDR3 sequences, roughly 18% found once. Sequencing was done on a sample of blood, either unsorted or a sorted T cell fraction (not recorded which). Receptors originate from a male donor with ankylosing spondylitis. Each CDR3 is given with its conserved first and last residue.

j_call v_call cdr3_aa
TRBJ2-7 TRBV19 CASSMYVGLSYEQYF
TRBJ2-7 TRBV19 CASSIGTGRYEQYF
TRBJ2-7 TRBV6-1 CASSPQGGLRYEQYF
TRBJ2-5 TRBV20-1 CSALSVNQETQYF
TRBJ2-1 TRBV7-2 CASSLKAGEQFF
TRBJ2-7 TRBV5-1 CASSATGQDEQYF
TRBJ2-3 TRBV6-1 CASRMDLPDTQYF
TRBJ1-4 TRBV4-1 CASSPVGVTNEKLFF
TRBJ2-7 TRBV18 CASSRGDGTYEQYF
TRBJ2-2 TRBV5-1 CASSFRDTHAGELFF